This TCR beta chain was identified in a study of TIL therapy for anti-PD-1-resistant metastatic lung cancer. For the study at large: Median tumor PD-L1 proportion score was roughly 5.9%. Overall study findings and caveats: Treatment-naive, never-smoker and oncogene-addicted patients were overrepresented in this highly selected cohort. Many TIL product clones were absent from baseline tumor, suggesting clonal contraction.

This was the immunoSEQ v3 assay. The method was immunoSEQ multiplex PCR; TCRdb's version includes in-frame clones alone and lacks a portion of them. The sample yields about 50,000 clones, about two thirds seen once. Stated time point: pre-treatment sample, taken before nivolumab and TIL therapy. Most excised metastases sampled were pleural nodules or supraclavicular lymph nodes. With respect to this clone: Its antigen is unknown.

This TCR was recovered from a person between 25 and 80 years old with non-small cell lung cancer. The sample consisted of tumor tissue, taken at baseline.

CDR3 residues: CASSQEAGGGYGYTF. The DNA for the CDR3 is TGTGCCAGCAGTCAGGAGGCAGGGGGCGGCTATGGCTACACCTTC. The rearrangement joins TRBV6-4 to TRBJ1-2, with 8 bases lining up with TRBD1. The CDR3 runs to 15 residues. After removal of 5 bases from V and 4 bases from J, the junction contained 9 bases not matched to a gene. Germline CDR1 is MRHNA and CDR2 is SNTAGT.